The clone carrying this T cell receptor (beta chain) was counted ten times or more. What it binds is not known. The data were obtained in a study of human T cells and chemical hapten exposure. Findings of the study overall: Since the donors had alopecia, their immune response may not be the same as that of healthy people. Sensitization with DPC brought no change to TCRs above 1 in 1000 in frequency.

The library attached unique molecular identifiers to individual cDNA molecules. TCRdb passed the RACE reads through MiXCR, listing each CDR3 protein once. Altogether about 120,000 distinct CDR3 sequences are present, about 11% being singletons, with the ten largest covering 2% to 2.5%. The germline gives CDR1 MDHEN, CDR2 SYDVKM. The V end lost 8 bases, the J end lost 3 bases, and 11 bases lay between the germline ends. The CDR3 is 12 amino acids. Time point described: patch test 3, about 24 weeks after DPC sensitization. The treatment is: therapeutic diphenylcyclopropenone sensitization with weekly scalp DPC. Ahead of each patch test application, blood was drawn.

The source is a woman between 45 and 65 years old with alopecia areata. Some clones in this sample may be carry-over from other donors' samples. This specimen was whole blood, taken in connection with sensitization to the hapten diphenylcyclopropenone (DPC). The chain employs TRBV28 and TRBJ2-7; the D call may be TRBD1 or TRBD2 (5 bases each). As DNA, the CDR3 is TGTGCCAGCCGGGACCGATACTACGAGCAGTACTTC. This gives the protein CASRDRYYEQYF.